Listed below are T cell receptor beta chains from one sample, sequenced in a study of shared clonotypes between healthy human individuals. Profiled with immunoSEQ multiplex PCR; TCRdb holds only in-frame clones, not every one. This sample has about 490,000 clones, with 81% found just once. Sequencing used PBMCs. These TCRs come from a woman between 40 and 55 years old in good health. Some clones in this sample may be carry-over from other donors' samples. CDR3s include the opening cysteine and the closing phenylalanine or tryptophan. The D gene is left open where the match is weak. The size entry is marked missing in some rows and otherwise reads once, few, many or a size class.

TRBJ2-3 | - | TRBV6-6 | - | CASSPGDRGQYF | TGTGCCAGCAGCCCCGGGGACCGCGGGCAGTATTTT
TRBJ1-3 | - | TRBV7-9 | - | CASSAQGSSGNTIYF | TGTGCCAGCAGCGCGCAGGGGAGCTCTGGAAACACCATATATTTT
TRBJ2-7 | - | TRBV30 | TRBD2 | CAWSSGGSDSYEQYF | TGTGCCTGGAGTAGCGGGGGCTCTGACTCCTACGAGCAGTACTTC
TRBJ2-5 | - | TRBV9 | TRBD2 | CASSPGLAGGWETQYF | TGTGCCAGCAGCCCGGGACTAGCGGGGGGATGGGAGACCCAGTACTTC
TRBJ2-1 | - | TRBV7-2 | - | CASSLDRKPFF | TGTGCCAGCAGCTTAGACCGCAAGCCGTTCTTC
TRBJ1-5 | once | TRBV27 | - | CASSPQATINQPQHF | TGTGCCAGCAGTCCACAGGCAACGATCAATCAGCCCCAGCATTTT
TRBJ2-1 | - | TRBV4-2 | - | CASSQDQGLIF | TGTGCCAGCAGCCAAGATCAGGGGCTGATCTTC
TRBJ1-5 | - | TRBV30 | - | CAWSLPGLTDYQPQHF | TGTGCCTGGAGTCTCCCGGGGCTGACAGACTATCAGCCCCAGCATTTT
TRBJ2-5 | - | TRBV19 | TRBD1 | CASSTGQGRQKTQYF | TGTGCCAGTAGTACGGGACAGGGGCGCCAGAAGACCCAGTACTTC
TRBJ1-4 | - | TRBV19 | TRBD1 | CASSPRDRGGVGLNEKLFF | TGTGCCAGTAGTCCCCGAGACAGGGGAGGGGTGGGCCTCAATGAAAAACTGTTTTTT
TRBJ1-1 | - | TRBV10-3 | TRBD1 | CAIAIQGASEAFF | TGTGCCATTGCAATACAGGGGGCTTCTGAAGCTTTCTTT
TRBJ2-7 | - | TRBV2 | - | CASSDYGVGAQYF | TGTGCCAGCAGTGATTATGGCGTGGGGGCTCAGTACTTC
TRBJ1-2 | - | TRBV7-9 | - | CASSLSLQENYGYTF | TGTGCCAGCAGCCTTTCCTTACAGGAGAACTATGGCTACACCTTC
TRBJ2-7 | many | TRBV5-4 | - | CASGNGVGASYEQYF | TGTGCCAGCGGAAATGGGGTTGGGGCCTCCTACGAGCAGTACTTC
TRBJ2-2 | - | TRBV9 | TRBD2 | CASSVALLAGATGTGELFF | TGTGCCAGCAGCGTAGCTCTACTAGCGGGAGCAACGGGCACCGGGGAGCTGTTTTTT
TRBJ2-7 | once | TRBV7-2 | TRBD1 | CASSYWTGAYEQYF | TGTGCCAGCAGCTACTGGACAGGGGCTTACGAGCAGTACTTC
TRBJ2-7 | - | TRBV6-1 | TRBD2 | CASSLAGGGYEQYF | TGTGCCAGCAGCCTAGCGGGAGGCGGCTACGAGCAGTACTTC
TRBJ2-1 | - | TRBV7-2 | TRBD2 | CASSPGALAGGQHNEQFF | TGTGCCAGCAGCCCGGGGGCCTTAGCGGGAGGTCAACACAATGAGCAGTTCTTC
TRBJ2-1 | - | TRBV19 | TRBD1 | CASSADRDRGLDEQFF | TGTGCCAGTAGTGCTGACCGGGACAGGGGGTTAGATGAGCAGTTCTTC
TRBJ2-7 | - | TRBV2 | - | CASSVTYVDEGGRF | TGTGCCAGCAGCGTCACCTACGTAGATGAGGGCGGCCGCTTC
TRBJ2-1 | - | TRBV11-3 | - | CASSLGSEQGNEQFF | TGTGCCAGCAGCTTAGGATCGGAACAGGGAAATGAGCAGTTCTTC
TRBJ2-2 | - | TRBV7-2 | TRBD1 | CASSLRQGATGELFF | TGTGCCAGCAGCCTAAGACAGGGGGCGACCGGGGAGCTGTTTTTT
TRBJ2-1 | - | TRBV15 | - | CATSRDSATYNEQFF | TGTGCCACCAGCAGAGATAGCGCCACCTACAATGAGCAGTTCTTC
TRBJ2-7 | - | TRBV4-3 | - | CASSHAGGGEQYF | TGCGCCAGCAGCCATGCCGGTGGAGGTGAGCAGTACTTC
TRBJ2-7 | - | TRBV27 | - | CASSPRVWGGVIAVTYEQYF | TGTGCCAGCAGTCCGAGGGTATGGGGTGGCGTAATAGCTGTTACCTACGAGCAGTACTTC
TRBJ1-4 | - | TRBV9 | TRBD1 | CASSPGGQGNEKLFF | TGTGCCAGCTCCCCAGGGGGGCAGGGTAATGAAAAACTGTTTTTT
TRBJ2-3 | once | TRBV2 | - | CASSLRLASTDTQYF | TGTGCCAGCAGTCTCAGGTTAGCTAGCACAGATACGCAGTATTTT
TRBJ1-2 | - | TRBV30 | - | CAWSHSPGFGGYTF | TGTGCCTGGAGTCACTCTCCAGGGTTTGGTGGCTACACCTTC
TRBJ2-6 | medium-sized | TRBV4-2 | - | CASSQDLGSGANVLTF | TGTGCCAGCAGCCAAGATCTAGGGAGCGGGGCCAACGTCCTGACTTTC